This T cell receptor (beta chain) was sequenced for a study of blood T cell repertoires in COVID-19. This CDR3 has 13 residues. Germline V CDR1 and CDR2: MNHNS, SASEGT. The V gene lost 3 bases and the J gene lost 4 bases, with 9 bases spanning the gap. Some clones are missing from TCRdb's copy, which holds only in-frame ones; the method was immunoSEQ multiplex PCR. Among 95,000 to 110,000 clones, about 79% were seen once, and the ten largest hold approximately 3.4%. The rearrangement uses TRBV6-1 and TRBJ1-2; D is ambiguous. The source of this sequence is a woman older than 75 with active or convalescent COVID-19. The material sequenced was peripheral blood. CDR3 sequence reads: CASSESGVYGYTF. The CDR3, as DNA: TGTGCCAGCAGTGAGAGCGGGGTCTATGGCTACACCTTC.